The 16 T cell receptor beta chains reported below all come from one sample, sequenced in a study of T cells after yellow fever vaccination (dated 2019 in TCRdb). The treatment or condition tag for this specimen amounts to: live attenuated yellow fever vaccine strain. The method behind the library was 5' RACE. TCRdb shows the sequencer as Illumina HiSeq 2500. The public reads were quality trimmed at Q25 with fastp and then assembled into clones with MiXCR by TCRdb, keeping productive beta chains. Rows are unified per CDR3 protein, each entry keeping the most common DNA and genes. Within this sample are 250,000 to 350,000 distinct CDR3 sequences, with approximately 7% of them counted one time only. The ten largest clones add up to about a sixth of the sample. The sequencing here drew on PBMCs, taken 45 days after the first yellow fever vaccination. All receptors derive from a man younger than 35 who received the YFV17D yellow fever vaccine.

The rearrangement links TRBV12-5 to TRBJ2-7; D is uncertain. Per the germline V gene, CDR1 is LGHNT and CDR2 is FRNRAP. The CDR3 has 14 amino acids. Trimming stripped 4 bases from V and 1 base from J, with 11 bases between. CDR3: CASGSLPQSYEQYF. The CDR3 DNA is TGTGCTAGTGGTTCCCTCCCGCAGTCCTACGAGCAGTACTTC.

This chain uses TRBV12-3 or TRBV12-4 with TRBJ1-5, with 9 nucleotides matching TRBD1. With 6 bases clipped from V and 2 bases from J, the junction kept 8 bases outside the gene matches. The CDR3 is made up of 16 amino acids. The CDR3 DNA sequence: TGTGCCAGCAGGAATACAGGGGGCAAAGGCAATCAGCCCCAGCATTTT. Protein: CASRNTGGKGNQPQHF.

V usage is TRBV23-1 and J usage is TRBJ2-7; D not certain. TRBV23-1 is an ORF for which the function is uncertain. This CDR3 comprises 15 residues. V was clipped by 4 bases and J by 4 bases, with 17 bases between them. The CDR3 nucleotides read TGCGCCAGCAGTCCGTACCGGGCCTTTATATACGAGCAGTACGTC. It encodes CASSPYRAFIYEQYV.

Ten or more counts support this clonotype. This sequence joins TRBV10-3 and TRBJ1-3, with unresolved D. V lost 0 bases, J lost 0 bases, and 6 bases lay in between. The CDR3 has 15 residues. CDR1 and CDR2 from the germline V gene are ENHRY and SYGVKD. CDR3 sequence (DNA): TGTGCCATCAGTGAGTCGTCCGCCTCTGGAAACACCATATATTTT. This gives the protein CAISESSASGNTIYF.

The chain is built from TRBV24-1 and TRBJ2-1; 8 bases line up with TRBD2. The CDR3 runs to 16 residues. The J segment lost 4 bases and the V segment lost 3 bases, leaving 7 bases of the junction unmatched. The V gene's germline CDR1 is KGHDR and CDR2 SFDVKD. The chain's CDR3 is CATSDRRGVEYNEQFF. CDR3 coding DNA: TGTGCCACCAGTGATCGGCGGGGGGTAGAGTACAATGAGCAGTTCTTC.

This clonotype was recorded many times. The V and J genes are TRBV5-1 and TRBJ1-2, with D perhaps matching TRBD1 (6 bases). This CDR3 is built from 15 residues. The ends were cut back, 0 bases at V and 4 bases at J, with 13 bases in the middle. The germline gives CDR1 SGHRS, CDR2 YFSETQ. Here the CDR3 reads CASSLGSGDFYGYTF. CDR3 bases: TGCGCCAGCAGCTTGGGTTCAGGGGACTTCTATGGCTACACCTTC.

This clonotype was seen more than once but under ten times. The chain recombines TRBV5-1 with TRBJ2-1, with TRBD1 identical over 8 bases. The germline gives CDR1 SGHRS, CDR2 YFSETQ. The CDR3 extends over 15 amino acids. After removal of 2 bases from V and 3 bases from J, the junction contained 4 bases not matched to a gene. Here the CDR3 reads CASSFGDRGYNEQFF. For the CDR3, the DNA is TGCGCCAGCAGCTTTGGCGACAGGGGCTACAATGAGCAGTTCTTC.

This clonotype was observed many times. The chain joins TRBV5-1 to TRBJ1-6; 7 bases align to TRBD1. Germline assignment: CDR1 SGHRS and CDR2 YFSETQ. V was clipped by 0 bases and J by 9 bases; unmatched bases: 6. The CDR3 has 15 residues. Written as DNA, the CDR3 is TGCGCCAGCAGCTTGGCCCAGGGGGTAATTTCACCCCTCCACTTT. Translating it yields CASSLAQGVISPLHF.

The table lists this clonotype with a few counts. The V gene is TRBV10-3, the J gene TRBJ2-6, with D unresolved. Germline CDR1 reads ENHRY; CDR2 reads SYGVKD. Deletions cut 9 bases from V and 0 bases from J, with 12 bases between. The CDR3 loop spans 15 amino acids. The CDR3 is CAMRDTDSGANVLTF. The DNA for the CDR3 is TGTGCCATGCGTGACACCGACTCTGGGGCCAACGTCCTGACTTTC.

In its sample, this clonotype was seen a few times. This chain uses TRBV24-1 with TRBJ1-2, with 11 bases matching TRBD1. V gave up 1 base and J gave up 2 bases; unmatched junction bases: 5. This CDR3 spans 17 amino acids. Germline CDR1 KGHDR, CDR2 SFDVKD. CDR3 region: CATSDFWTGGHNYGYTF. The CDR3 nucleotides are TGTGCCACCAGTGATTTTTGGACAGGGGGCCACAACTATGGCTACACCTTC.

CDR3 residues: CASGTVGSGANVLTF. CDR3 nucleotide sequence: TGTGCCTCAGGGACCGTTGGCTCTGGGGCCAACGTCCTGACTTTC. This chain links TRBV10-3 with TRBJ2-6; either TRBD1 or TRBD2 may supply D (5 bases each). The V gene lost 11 bases and the J gene lost 0 bases, with 14 bases spanning the gap. The CDR3 contains 15 residues. Looked up from germline, CDR1 is ENHRY and CDR2 is SYGVKD.

This clonotype has more than one count but fewer than ten. CDR3 DNA: TGCAGCTGTGGGGGGGTTTACGAGCAGTACTTC. Amino acids: CSCGGVYEQYF. The chain links TRBV29-1 to TRBJ2-7; 7 positions match TRBD2. The CDR3 loop spans 11 amino acids. V lost 8 bases and J lost 4; bases outside the gene matches: 5. Germline loops: CDR1 SQVTM, CDR2 ANQGSEA.

This clonotype occurred many times. The chain links TRBV12-3 or TRBV12-4 to TRBJ2-5, with D perhaps assigned TRBD1 or TRBD2 (5 bases each). The CDR3 contains 11 residues. The V and J ends lost 9 bases and 5 bases respectively, with 10 bases between them. The CDR3, as DNA: TGTGCCAGTGGGACCCGGGAGACCCAGTACTTC. Amino acids: CASGTRETQYF.

In its sample, this clonotype was seen many times. Written as DNA, the CDR3 is TGTGCCAGCAGCAGGCCGACAGGGGGCACAGATACGCAGTATTTT. Protein product: CASSRPTGGTDTQYF. The chain links TRBV21-1 to TRBJ2-3; the D call TRBD1 from the table was never checked on the DNA. TRBV21-1 is given as a pseudogene. This CDR3 region has 15 residues.

This clonotype has only a few counts. This chain uses TRBV19 with TRBJ2-7; D might be TRBD1 or TRBD2, each matching 5 bases. In germline, CDR1 is LNHDA, CDR2 SQIVND (reference sequence). This CDR3 has 14 amino acids. The ends were cut back, 7 bases at V and 6 bases at J, with 19 bases in the middle. DNA for the CDR3: TGTGCCAGTACCTACCGGGACGGGGATCGCGAGCAGTACTTC. Translated: CASTYRDGDREQYF.

The sample holds a few counts of this clonotype. J is TRBJ2-1 and V is TRBV5-1, with TRBD2 matching 10 bases. Trimming cost V 0 bases and J 7 bases; bases outside gene matches: 7. The CDR3 runs to 16 residues. Per the germline V gene, CDR1 is SGHRS and CDR2 is YFSETQ. The CDR3 is CASSLAPLAGENEQFF. As DNA, the CDR3 is TGCGCCAGCAGCTTGGCCCCGCTAGCGGGGGAAAATGAGCAGTTCTTC.